This is a list of T cell receptor beta chains from one sample in a study of blood T cell repertoires in COVID-19. The repertoire was sequenced with immunoSEQ multiplex PCR; TCRdb's copy has only in-frame clones and lacks some. Among about 230,000 clones listed, about 79% were seen once. Sequencing was carried out using peripheral blood. These receptors all stem from a woman between 40 and 50 years old who had recovered from COVID-19. CDR3s include the opening cysteine and the closing phenylalanine or tryptophan. A D gene is named only where the DNA matches it firmly. Clone sizes are given selectively: once, few, many, or a class where the clone is expanded.

>once|TRBJ1-3|TRBV11-2|.
TGTGCCAGCACCAGGTTCGCCGGAAACACCATATATTTT
CASTRFAGNTIYF
>.|TRBJ2-5|TRBV5-1|.
TGCGCCAGCAGCCTCCTTCCGACGACAGAGTTGGAGACCCAGTACTTC
CASSLLPTTELETQYF
>.|TRBJ1-2|TRBV6-6|.
TGTGCCAGCAGTTTCGACGGGAACTATGGCTACACCTTC
CASSFDGNYGYTF
>.|TRBJ2-5|TRBV3-1/TRBV3-2|.
TGTGCCAGCAGCTCACGATATACTACGCAAGAGACCCAGTACTTC
CASSSRYTTQETQYF
>.|TRBJ2-2|TRBV6-2/TRBV6-3|.
TGTGCCAGCAGTCTCCCCCACACCGGGGAGCTGTTTTTT
CASSLPHTGELFF
>.|TRBJ1-1|TRBV7-2|TRBD1
TGTGCCAGCAGCTTAGATGGACAGGGGTCCACTGAAGCTTTCTTT
CASSLDGQGSTEAFF
>.|TRBJ2-2|TRBV13|.
TGTGCCAGCAGTGTGAGACAGTTCGCGAACACCGGGGAGCTGTTTTTT
CASSVRQFANTGELFF
>.|TRBJ2-3|TRBV4-2|TRBD2
TGTGCCAGCAGCCAAGATGCTAGCGGGGATACGCAGTATTTT
CASSQDASGDTQYF
>.|TRBJ2-7|TRBV18|.
TGTGCCAGCTCACCAAAGCCCACCTTAACGACCTACGAGCAGTACTTC
CASSPKPTLTTYEQYF
>few|TRBJ1-2|TRBV19|TRBD1
TGTGCCAGCTCAAGAGGACAGGTCTATGGCTACACCTTC
CASSRGQVYGYTF
>.|TRBJ1-3|TRBV3-1/TRBV3-2|.
TGTGCCAGCAGCCAATCGTCAGAAGTATATTTT
CASSQSSEVYF
>.|TRBJ2-3|TRBV7-9|TRBD2
TGTGCCAGCAGCCCACCCGCGGGGGGGTTGAGAGATACGCAGTATTTT
CASSPPAGGLRDTQYF
>.|TRBJ2-5|TRBV6-5|.
TGTGCCAGCAGTTCAACCGGGGGAGAGACCCAGTACTTC
CASSSTGGETQYF